This is a list of T cell receptor beta chains from one sample in a study of blood T cell repertoires in COVID-19. This table comes from immunoSEQ multiplex PCR, and its TCRdb copy is limited to in-frame clones, with some not included. The table has roughly 250,000 clones, around 82% seen once; the top ten hold approximately 14%. Sequencing input: peripheral blood. The receptors shown here come from a person aged 70 to 80 with COVID-19, enrolled during active disease. CDR3s include the opening cysteine and the closing phenylalanine or tryptophan. A D gene is named only where the DNA matches it firmly. Expanded clones get a size class; other rows say once, few or many, or leave the size out.

j_call v_call clone_size d_call cdr3_aa cdr3_nt
TRBJ1-6 TRBV13 few NA CASSLFVQGRIAGGSYNSPLHF TGTGCCAGCAGCTTATTCGTGCAGGGAAGAATCGCGGGGGGCTCCTATAATTCACCCCTCCACTTT
TRBJ1-2 TRBV19 NA TRBD1 CASGQGASPGYTF TGTGCCAGTGGACAGGGGGCCTCTCCCGGCTACACCTTC
TRBJ1-6 TRBV6-5 few NA CASTYTSGSPLHF TGTGCCAGCACCTACACCTCAGGTTCACCCCTCCACTTT
TRBJ2-1 TRBV19 once TRBD2 CASSPQRGLAGVPNEQFF TGTGCCAGTAGTCCCCAGAGAGGGCTAGCGGGAGTTCCGAATGAGCAGTTCTTC
TRBJ1-5 TRBV5-6 NA NA CASSSQLLASYGGNQPQHF TGTGCCAGCAGCTCCCAACTCCTAGCCAGTTATGGGGGCAATCAGCCCCAGCATTTT
TRBJ1-2 TRBV5-1 once NA CASSLSGPQGADGYTF TGCGCCAGCAGCTTGTCTGGGCCACAGGGTGCGGATGGCTACACCTTC
TRBJ2-2 TRBV7-6 NA TRBD2 CASSLGLAGGTGELFF TGTGCCAGCAGCTTAGGACTAGCGGGGGGCACCGGGGAGCTGTTTTTT
TRBJ2-7 TRBV9 NA TRBD1 CASSPGTVNYEQYF TGTGCCAGCAGCCCAGGGACAGTTAACTACGAGCAGTACTTC
TRBJ2-7 TRBV2 NA TRBD1 CASSELAGGWGEQYF TGTGCCAGCAGTGAATTGGCAGGGGGCTGGGGCGAGCAGTACTTC
TRBJ2-5 TRBV27 NA NA CASSSLRGQQETQYF TGTGCCAGCAGTTCCCTTAGGGGCCAGCAAGAGACCCAGTACTTC
TRBJ2-3 TRBV30 NA NA CAWSVGVKESQYF TGTGCCTGGAGTGTTGGAGTAAAGGAGTCGCAGTATTTT
TRBJ1-1 TRBV7-2 few TRBD1 CASSLQGASEEAFF TGTGCCAGCAGCTTACAGGGGGCCTCGGAAGAAGCTTTCTTT
TRBJ2-5 TRBV5-6 few NA CASSALLAGFQETQYF TGTGCCAGCAGCGCCCTCCTCGCGGGGTTTCAGGAGACCCAGTACTTC
TRBJ2-7 TRBV11-2 NA TRBD1 CASSLDPRTGSYEQYF TGTGCCAGCAGCTTAGACCCCCGGACAGGTTCCTACGAGCAGTACTTC
TRBJ1-5 TRBV28 NA NA CASRWGGYSNQPQHF TGTGCCAGCAGATGGGGGGGTTATAGCAATCAGCCCCAGCATTTT
TRBJ2-7 TRBV7-2 NA TRBD2 CASSFGAGGMGAFDEQYF TGTGCCAGCAGCTTCGGGGCGGGGGGGATGGGGGCTTTTGACGAGCAGTACTTC
TRBJ2-1 TRBV6-1 NA NA CASSEGPLPHNEQFF TGTGCCAGCAGTGAGGGCCCGCTTCCCCACAATGAGCAGTTCTTC
TRBJ1-2 TRBV7-8 NA TRBD1 CASSPRTGGGYTF TGTGCCAGCAGCCCTCGGACAGGGGGTGGCTACACCTTC
TRBJ2-2 TRBV7-2 NA TRBD2 CASSTGGITGELFF TGTGCCAGCAGCACGGGAGGAATCACCGGGGAGCTGTTTTTT
TRBJ2-1 TRBV3-1/TRBV3-2 NA TRBD1 CASSQSDGTGPYNEQFF TGTGCCAGCAGCCAAAGTGACGGGACAGGGCCCTACAATGAGCAGTTCTTC
TRBJ2-7 TRBV7-8 NA TRBD2 CASSFRTSASSEQYF TGTGCCAGCAGCTTTAGGACTAGCGCTTCCTCCGAGCAGTACTTC
TRBJ1-6 TRBV9 few NA CASSSDPRVGSPLHF TGTGCCAGCAGCTCAGACCCCAGGGTAGGGTCACCCCTCCACTTT
TRBJ1-4 TRBV5-1 NA TRBD1 CASSVQGGSEKLFF TGCGCCAGCAGCGTACAGGGGGGAAGTGAAAAACTGTTTTTT
TRBJ1-1 TRBV7-9 NA NA CASRPKQGYPEAFF TGTGCCAGCAGACCCAAACAGGGTTATCCTGAAGCTTTCTTT
TRBJ2-2 TRBV7-3 NA TRBD2 CASSSSGSDTGELFF TGTGCCAGCAGCTCTAGCGGGAGTGACACCGGGGAGCTGTTTTTT
TRBJ2-2 TRBV7-2 NA NA CASSLTSPRQGIFPGELFF TGTGCCAGCAGCTTAACTTCCCCACGGCAGGGTATTTTTCCCGGGGAGCTGTTTTTT
TRBJ2-1 TRBV7-3 few TRBD1 CASSRDRGRHNEQFF TGTGCCAGCAGCCGAGACAGGGGTCGGCACAATGAGCAGTTCTTC
TRBJ2-3 TRBV30 NA TRBD2 CAWSRAAGVKDTQYF TGTGCCTGGAGTCGAGCAGCGGGAGTGAAAGATACGCAGTATTTT
TRBJ2-1 TRBV4-3 NA NA CASSPSYYNEQFF TGCGCCAGCAGCCCCTCCTACTACAATGAGCAGTTCTTC
TRBJ1-3 TRBV19 NA NA CASRARRNSGNTIYF TGTGCCAGTCGAGCCAGGAGGAACTCTGGAAACACCATATATTTT
TRBJ1-1 TRBV6-5 few NA CASSRRGKDTEAFF TGTGCCAGCAGTCGGAGGGGAAAGGACACTGAAGCTTTCTTT
TRBJ1-2 TRBV11-2 NA NA CASSPRLTGIPYGYTF TGTGCCAGCAGCCCCCGCTTAACAGGGATCCCCTATGGCTACACCTTC
TRBJ2-2 TRBV4-3 NA TRBD2 CASSLQPGLASTGELFF TGCGCCAGCAGCCTCCAGCCGGGACTAGCGTCCACCGGGGAGCTGTTTTTT
TRBJ2-5 TRBV7-2 NA TRBD1 CASSASTGGRETQYF TGTGCCAGCAGCGCGTCGACAGGGGGTAGGGAGACCCAGTACTTC
TRBJ2-3 TRBV7-3 NA NA CASSLAGTERDTQYF TGTGCCAGCAGCTTAGCGGGGACAGAGAGAGATACGCAGTATTTT
TRBJ2-2 TRBV9 once NA CASSVDIGVPTGELFF TGTGCCAGCAGCGTAGATATAGGGGTCCCCACCGGGGAGCTGTTTTTT
TRBJ2-7 TRBV7-2 NA TRBD1 CASSGTGGLSYEQYF TGTGCCAGCAGTGGGACAGGGGGCCTCTCCTACGAGCAGTACTTC
TRBJ1-1 TRBV28 NA NA CASSRPNGGREAFF TGTGCCAGCAGCCGTCCGAATGGGGGGAGGGAAGCTTTCTTT
TRBJ1-4 TRBV11-2 NA TRBD1 CASSSQGAGGNEKLFF TGTGCCAGCAGCTCACAGGGGGCCGGTGGGAATGAAAAACTGTTTTTT
TRBJ2-2 TRBV5-5 NA TRBD1 CASSFGQGTNTGELFF TGTGCCAGCAGCTTCGGACAGGGCACGAACACCGGGGAGCTGTTTTTT
TRBJ2-1 TRBV3-1/TRBV3-2 NA NA CASSQGRSYNEQFF TGTGCCAGCAGCCAAGGGCGGTCCTACAATGAGCAGTTCTTC
TRBJ2-1 TRBV25-1 NA TRBD2 CASSDERTSGHNEQFF TGTGCCAGCAGTGATGAGAGGACTAGCGGCCACAATGAGCAGTTCTTC
TRBJ1-1 TRBV7-2 NA TRBD1 CASSLATFMPGGNEAFF TGTGCCAGCAGCTTAGCCACTTTTATGCCAGGGGGGAATGAAGCTTTCTTT
TRBJ1-2 TRBV5-1 NA TRBD1 CASSYTGAAGYTF TGCGCCAGCAGTTACACAGGGGCAGCGGGCTACACCTTC
TRBJ1-6 TRBV2 once TRBD1 CASSEQTTGLLHF TGTGCCAGCAGTGAGCAAACGACAGGGCTCCTCCACTTT
TRBJ2-7 TRBV27 NA TRBD1 CASSFTGAYEQYF TGTGCCAGCAGTTTTACAGGGGCTTACGAGCAGTACTTC
TRBJ1-1 TRBV7-9 NA TRBD1 CASSTGTGGETEAFF TGTGCCAGCAGCACCGGGACAGGGGGCGAGACTGAAGCTTTCTTT
TRBJ2-4 TRBV9 once TRBD1 CASSASTGTGVEGLAKNIQYF TGTGCCAGCAGCGCATCCACCGGGACAGGGGTGGAAGGTTTAGCCAAAAACATTCAGTACTTC
TRBJ1-2 TRBV12-3/TRBV12-4 few TRBD1 CASSRDRDYGYTF TGTGCCAGCAGCCGCGACAGGGACTATGGCTACACCTTC
TRBJ1-5 TRBV28 NA NA CASSLSGGGQPQHF TGTGCCAGCAGTTTATCCGGGGGGGGCCAGCCCCAGCATTTT
TRBJ1-3 TRBV6-6 NA NA CASSYTQTAGNTIYF TGTGCCAGCAGTTACACTCAAACCGCCGGAAACACCATATATTTT
TRBJ2-5 TRBV15 NA NA CATSRGLVEETQYF TGTGCCACCAGCAGAGGACTAGTGGAAGAGACCCAGTACTTC
TRBJ1-4 TRBV14 many NA CASSQVFDPGKLFF TGTGCCAGCAGCCAAGTGTTCGACCCGGGAAAACTGTTTTTT